This T cell receptor (beta chain) was identified in a study of cytomegalovirus exposure and HLA in healthy donors. Study-wide context: As released early, the data held about 85 million unique TCRs from HLA-typed donors. Overall study results and limits: CMV serostatus stood as the only immune exposure information on hand. The study recorded about 150 TCR beta chains that were cytomegalovirus-associated.

The PCR ran on 60 Vbeta and 13 Jbeta primers. Data came from immunoSEQ multiplex PCR; TCRdb stores just in-frame clones and leaves some out. The table includes roughly 120,000 clones, about 73% detected once. Regarding this clone: The antigen is undetermined.

This receptor was identified in a woman aged 45-65 years in good health and CMV-seropositive. Sequences were obtained from PBMCs.

The CDR3: CASSVGLGGYTEAFF. CDR3 sequence (DNA): TGTGCCAGCAGCGTAGGTTTGGGGGGTTACACTGAAGCTTTCTTT. The J gene is TRBJ1-1, the V gene TRBV9; a weak D match, TRBD1 (5 bases). This CDR3 is 15 amino acids long. Trimming took off 0 bases at V and 3 bases at J, with 12 bases between the two ends. The germline V gene encodes CDR1 SGDLS and CDR2 YYNGEE.